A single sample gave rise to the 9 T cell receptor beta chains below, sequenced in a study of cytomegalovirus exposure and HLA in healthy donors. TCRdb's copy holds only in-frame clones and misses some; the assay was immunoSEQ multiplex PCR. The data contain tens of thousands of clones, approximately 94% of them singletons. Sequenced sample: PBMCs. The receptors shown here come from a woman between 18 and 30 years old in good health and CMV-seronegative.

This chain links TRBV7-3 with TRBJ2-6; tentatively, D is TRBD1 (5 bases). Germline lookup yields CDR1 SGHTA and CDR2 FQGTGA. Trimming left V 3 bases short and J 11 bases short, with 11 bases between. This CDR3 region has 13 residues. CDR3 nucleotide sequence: TGTGCCAGCAGCTTCTCTCAGACAGACGTCCTGACTTTC. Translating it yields CASSFSQTDVLTF.

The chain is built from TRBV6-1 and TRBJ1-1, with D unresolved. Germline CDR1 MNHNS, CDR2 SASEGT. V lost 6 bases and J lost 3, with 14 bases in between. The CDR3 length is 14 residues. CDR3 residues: CASRSGYAYTEAFF. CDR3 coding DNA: TGTGCCAGCAGATCCGGGTACGCTTACACTGAAGCTTTCTTT.

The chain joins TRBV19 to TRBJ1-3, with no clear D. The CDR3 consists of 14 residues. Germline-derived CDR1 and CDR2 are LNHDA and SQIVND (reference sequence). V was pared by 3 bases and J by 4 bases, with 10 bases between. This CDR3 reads CASSIGVNGNTIYF. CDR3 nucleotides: TGTGCCAGTAGTATCGGGGTGAACGGAAACACCATATATTTT. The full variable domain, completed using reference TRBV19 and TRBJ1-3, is DGGITQSPKYLFRKEGQNVTLSCEQNLNHDAMYWYRQDPGQGLRLIYYSQIVNDFQKGDIAEGYSVSREKKESFPLTVTSAQKNPTAFYLCASSIGVNGNTIYFGEGSWLTVV.

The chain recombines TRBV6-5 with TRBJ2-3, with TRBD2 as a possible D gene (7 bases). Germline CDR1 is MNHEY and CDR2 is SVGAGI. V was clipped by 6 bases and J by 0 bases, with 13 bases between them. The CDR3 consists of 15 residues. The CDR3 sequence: CASSRRGASTDTQYF. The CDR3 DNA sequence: TGTGCCAGCAGCCGTCGGGGGGCCAGCACAGATACGCAGTATTTT.

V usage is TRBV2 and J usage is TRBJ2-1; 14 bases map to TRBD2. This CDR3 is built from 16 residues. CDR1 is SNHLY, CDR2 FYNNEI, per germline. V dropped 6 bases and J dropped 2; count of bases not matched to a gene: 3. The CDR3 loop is CASRTSGGAPYNEQFF. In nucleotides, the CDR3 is TGTGCCAGCAGGACTAGCGGGGGGGCCCCCTACAATGAGCAGTTCTTC.

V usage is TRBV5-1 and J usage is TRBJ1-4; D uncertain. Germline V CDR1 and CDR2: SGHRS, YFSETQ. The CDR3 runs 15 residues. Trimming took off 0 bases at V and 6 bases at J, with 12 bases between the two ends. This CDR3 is CASSLDPGVDEKLFF. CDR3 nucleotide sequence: TGCGCCAGCAGCTTGGATCCCGGGGTGGATGAAAAACTGTTTTTT.

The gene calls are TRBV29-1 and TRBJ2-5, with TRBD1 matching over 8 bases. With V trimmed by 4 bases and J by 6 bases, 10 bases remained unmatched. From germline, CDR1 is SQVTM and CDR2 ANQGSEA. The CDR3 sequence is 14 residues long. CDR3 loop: CSVGAGGIGKTQYF. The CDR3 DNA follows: TGCAGCGTTGGAGCAGGGGGCATTGGGAAGACCCAGTACTTC. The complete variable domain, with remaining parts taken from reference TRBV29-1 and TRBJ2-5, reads SAVISQKPSRDICQRGTSLTIQCQVDSQVTMMFWYRQQPGQSLTLIATANQGSEATYESGFVIDKFPISRPNLTFSTLTVSNMSPEDSSIYLCSVGAGGIGKTQYFGPGTRLLVL.

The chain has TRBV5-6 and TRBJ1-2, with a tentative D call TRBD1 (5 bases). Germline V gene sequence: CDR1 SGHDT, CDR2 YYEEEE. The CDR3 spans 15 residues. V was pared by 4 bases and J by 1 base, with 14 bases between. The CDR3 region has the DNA TGTGCCAGCAGCCATAGACAGAAATATAACTATGGCTACACCTTC. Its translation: CASSHRQKYNYGYTF.

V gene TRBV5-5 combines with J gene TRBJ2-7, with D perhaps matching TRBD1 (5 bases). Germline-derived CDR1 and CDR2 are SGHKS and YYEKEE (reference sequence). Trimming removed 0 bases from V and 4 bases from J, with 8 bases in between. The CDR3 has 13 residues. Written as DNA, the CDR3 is TGTGCCAGCAGCTTGGCCGCAGGGTACGAGCAGTACTTC. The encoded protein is CASSLAAGYEQYF.